This T cell receptor beta chain was sequenced in a study of CD8 T cell repertoires and HIV-1 epitope variants. Study-wide background: Each of Twenty-five Gag and Nef epitope peptides stimulated a separate culture.

This clone came up once. What it recognizes is unknown. Trimming at V came to 4 bases and at J to 3 bases, leaving 3 bases not matched to a gene. This CDR3 has 14 amino acids. Germline V gene data show CDR1 as PRHDT and CDR2 as FYEKMQ (reference sequence). TCRdb's table, derived via immunoSEQ multiplex PCR, lists solely in-frame clones and lacks some. The table shows almost 5,500 clones, with about 67% occurring only once. This rearrangement joins TRBV13 to TRBJ2-1; 7 bases match TRBD2. This clonotype originated in a male donor with HIV. The sequenced sample was cultured CD8+ T cells derived from PBMCs. DNA of the CDR3: TGTGCCAGCAGCTCCACTAGCGACTACAATGAGCAGTTCTTC. It codes for CASSSTSDYNEQFF.